Below, 5 T cell receptor beta chains from the same sample are listed, as sequenced in a study of blood T cell repertoires in COVID-19. Here immunoSEQ multiplex PCR was the method, and the copy in TCRdb shows in-frame clones only, minus some. Of under 85,000 clones in the sample, about 81% were seen once. Sequencing was done on a sample of peripheral blood. All receptors come from an elderly man with acute or convalescent COVID-19.

The chain is built from TRBV3-1 (or the pseudogene TRBV3-2) and TRBJ2-7; 11 bases align to TRBD2. CDR1 LGHDT and CDR2 YNNKEL come from the germline V gene (reference sequence). Unmatched junction bases numbered 6, after V lost 2 bases and J lost 3 bases. CDR3 length: 16 amino acids. The chain's CDR3 is CASSQRRGTSGYEQYF. CDR3 in DNA: TGTGCCAGCAGCCAACGGAGGGGGACTAGCGGCTACGAGCAGTACTTC.

The chain combines TRBV6-6 with TRBJ2-4, with a possible D match to TRBD1 (5 bases). CDR3 length: 15 amino acids. Germline loops: CDR1 MNHNY, CDR2 SVGAGI (reference sequence). V lost 5 bases to trimming and J lost 1 base, with 12 bases between them. DNA of the CDR3: TGTGCCAGCAGTGATCAGGGCTTGGCCAAAAACATTCAGTACTTC. It encodes CASSDQGLAKNIQYF.

This chain links TRBV28 with TRBJ1-4, with a tentative D call TRBD1 (6 bases). The CDR3 has 15 amino acids. With 4 bases removed from V and 5 bases from J, the gap between germline ends came to 14 bases. CDR1 is MDHEN and CDR2 is SYDVKM in the germline V gene. The CDR3 DNA sequence: TGTGCCAGCAGTTCCTACAGGGACCCGAATGAAAAACTGTTTTTT. Translated: CASSSYRDPNEKLFF. The full variable domain, with the rest looked up from reference TRBV28 and TRBJ1-4, is DVKVTQSSRYLVKRTGEKVFLECVQDMDHENMFWYRQDPGLGLRLIYFSYDVKMKEKGDIPEGYSVSREKKERFSLILESASTNQTSMYLCASSSYRDPNEKLFFGSGTQLSVL.

This clone was seen a few times. The chain has TRBV29-1 and TRBJ1-1; D is possibly TRBD1 (6 bases). The CDR3 runs 12 residues. Trimming removed 7 bases from V and 5 bases from J, with 14 bases in between. The V gene's germline CDR1 is SQVTM and CDR2 ANQGSEA. CDR3 nucleotide sequence: TGCAGCGCCGTTCGGGGGGCGACTGAAGCTTTCTTT. Protein product: CSAVRGATEAFF.

V usage is TRBV6-4 and J usage is TRBJ2-1, with a tentative D call TRBD2 (7 bases). This CDR3 is 15 amino acids long. CDR1 is MRHNA and CDR2 is SNTAGT in the germline V gene. V was trimmed by 4 bases and J by 1 base, leaving 11 bases between them. The CDR3, as DNA: TGTGCCAGCAGTGGGGAGGGGGGGTCCTACAATGAGCAGTTCTTC. Protein product: CASSGEGGSYNEQFF.